This T cell receptor beta chain was captured in a study of STAT3 mutations in large granular lymphocyte leukemia. Study in general: Canonical activating STAT3 mutations were detected in roughly half of the longitudinally sequenced T-LGLL patients.

Details on this clone: Its antigen is still unknown.

Study-level findings and limits: A small but highly pathogenic clone may have been missed. Suggested: STAT3 mutation was not the ancestral event for these clonal expansions. Every T-LGLL patient had at least one immunodominant TCRbeta clonotype. After therapy, about 30% of the 18 patients switched clonotypes, all new clones STAT3 wild type.

Measured with immunoSEQ multiplex PCR; TCRdb has only the in-frame clones, and not every one. The sample contains approximately 31,000 clones, roughly 86% of which appear only once. CDR3 length: 16 residues. Trimming removed 1 base at V and 1 base at J, with 13 bases between. CDR1 is KGHSH and CDR2 is LQKENI in the germline V gene. The sequenced material came from peripheral blood mononuclear cells. This receptor was taken from a man between 60 and 75 years old with T-cell large granular lymphocyte leukemia. Some clones in this sample may be carry-over from other donors' samples. This chain uses TRBV18 with TRBJ2-5, with D unresolved. This chain's CDR3 is CASSPLMGSAQETQYF. As DNA, the CDR3 is TGTGCCAGCTCACCACTTATGGGCTCGGCCCAAGAGACCCAGTACTTC.